This T cell receptor (beta chain) was profiled in a study of OX40 agonist ivuxolimab in advanced cancers. Turning to the study itself: The treatment was a fully human IgG2 OX40 agonist, ivuxolimab.

Findings and caveats of the study: In the expanded peripheral T cells, antigen specificity was never determined. Dose levels from 0.1 to 3.0 mg/kg saw CD4+ and CD8+ blood T cells expand clonally by week 6.

With 3 bases clipped from V and 9 bases from J, the junction kept 8 bases outside the gene matches. CDR1 SGHRS and CDR2 YFSETQ come from the germline V gene. This CDR3 spans 14 amino acids. Sequencing was performed with immunoSEQ multiplex PCR; in TCRdb, only in-frame clones are kept and a portion is missing. The table records about 58,000 clones, roughly 86% of them present only once. For this clone: Its target is not known.

The sample was CD4+ or CD8+ T cells sorted from blood, taken in a trial of the OX40 agonist ivuxolimab. V gene TRBV5-1 combines with J gene TRBJ2-1, with TRBD2 matching over 8 bases. This receptor was taken from an adult with an advanced solid tumor such as melanoma, head and neck, liver or kidney cancer. The CDR3, as DNA: TGCGCCAGCAGCTCCGGGACTAGTCATTTTGAGCAGTTCTTC. It is translated as CASSSGTSHFEQFF.